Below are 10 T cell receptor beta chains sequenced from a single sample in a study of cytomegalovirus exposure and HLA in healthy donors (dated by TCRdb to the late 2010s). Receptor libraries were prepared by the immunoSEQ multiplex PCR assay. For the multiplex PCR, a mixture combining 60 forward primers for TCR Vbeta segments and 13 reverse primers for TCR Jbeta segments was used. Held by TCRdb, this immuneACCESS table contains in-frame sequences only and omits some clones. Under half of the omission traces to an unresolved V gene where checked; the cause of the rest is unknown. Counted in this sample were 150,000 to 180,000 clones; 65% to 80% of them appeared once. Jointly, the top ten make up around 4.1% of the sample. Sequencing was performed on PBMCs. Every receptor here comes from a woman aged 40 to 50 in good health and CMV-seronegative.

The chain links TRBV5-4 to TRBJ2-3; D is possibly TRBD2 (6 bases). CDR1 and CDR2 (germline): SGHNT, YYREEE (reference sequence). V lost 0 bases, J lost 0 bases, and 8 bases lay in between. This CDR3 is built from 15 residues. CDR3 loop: CASSLGSGSTDTQYF. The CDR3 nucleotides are TGTGCCAGCAGCTTGGGTAGCGGTAGCACAGATACGCAGTATTTT.

In DNA, the CDR3 is TGTGCCAGCATCCGAGGGCTAGCGGGAGTCTACGAGCAGTACTTC. Protein: CASIRGLAGVYEQYF. The rearrangement uses TRBV2 and TRBJ2-7; 10 nucleotides align to TRBD2. The CDR3 is 15 amino acids. Germline V gives CDR1 SNHLY, CDR2 FYNNEI. With V trimmed by 7 bases and J by 3 bases, 9 bases remained unmatched.

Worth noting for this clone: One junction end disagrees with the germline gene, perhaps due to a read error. The CDR3 DNA sequence: TGTGCCAGTAGCTTAAAGGAGCCGGGACAGCGTCAGCCCCAGCATTTT. Translation gives CASSLKEPGQRQPQHF. The chain carries TRBV7-9 and TRBJ1-5; 7 nucleotides align to TRBD1. In germline, CDR1 is SEHNR, CDR2 FQNEAQ (reference sequence). The CDR3 contains 16 residues.

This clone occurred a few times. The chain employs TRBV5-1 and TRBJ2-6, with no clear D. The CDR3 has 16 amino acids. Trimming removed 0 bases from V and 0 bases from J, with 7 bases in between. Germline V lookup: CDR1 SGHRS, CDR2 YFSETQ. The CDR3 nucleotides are TGCGCCAGCAGCTTGGGATACAACTCTGGGGCCAACGTCCTGACTTTC. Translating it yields CASSLGYNSGANVLTF.

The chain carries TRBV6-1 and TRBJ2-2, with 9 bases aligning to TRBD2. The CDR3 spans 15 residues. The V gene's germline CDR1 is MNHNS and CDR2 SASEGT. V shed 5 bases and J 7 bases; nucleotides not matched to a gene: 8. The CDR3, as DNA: TGTGCCAGCAGTTCAGCGGGGGGCCGGGGCGGGGAGCTGTTTTTT. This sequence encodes CASSSAGGRGGELFF.

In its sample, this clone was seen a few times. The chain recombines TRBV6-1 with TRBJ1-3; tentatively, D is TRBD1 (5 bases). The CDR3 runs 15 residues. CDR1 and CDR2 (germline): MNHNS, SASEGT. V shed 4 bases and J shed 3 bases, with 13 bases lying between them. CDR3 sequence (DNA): TGTGCCAGCAGTGGTCACCGGGACTTTGGAAACACCATATATTTT. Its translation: CASSGHRDFGNTIYF.

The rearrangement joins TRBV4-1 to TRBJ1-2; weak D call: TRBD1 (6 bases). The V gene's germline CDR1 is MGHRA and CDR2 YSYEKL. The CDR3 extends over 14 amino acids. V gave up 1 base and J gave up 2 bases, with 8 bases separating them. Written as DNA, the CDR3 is TGCGCCAGCAGCCAAGTCGGGACAAACTATGGCTACACCTTC. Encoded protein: CASSQVGTNYGYTF.

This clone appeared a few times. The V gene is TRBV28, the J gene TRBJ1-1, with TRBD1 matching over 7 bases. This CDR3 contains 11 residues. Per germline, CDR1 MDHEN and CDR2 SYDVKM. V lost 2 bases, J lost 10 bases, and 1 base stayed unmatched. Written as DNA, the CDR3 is TGTGCCAGCAGTTTAAACAGGGGAGCTTTCTTT. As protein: CASSLNRGAFF.

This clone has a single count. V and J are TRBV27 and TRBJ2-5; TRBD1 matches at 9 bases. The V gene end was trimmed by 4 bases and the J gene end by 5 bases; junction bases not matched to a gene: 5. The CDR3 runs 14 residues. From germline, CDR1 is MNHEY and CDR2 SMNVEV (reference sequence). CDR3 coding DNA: TGTGCCAGCAGTTACATGACAGGGGGGGAGACCCAGTACTTC. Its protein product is CASSYMTGGETQYF.

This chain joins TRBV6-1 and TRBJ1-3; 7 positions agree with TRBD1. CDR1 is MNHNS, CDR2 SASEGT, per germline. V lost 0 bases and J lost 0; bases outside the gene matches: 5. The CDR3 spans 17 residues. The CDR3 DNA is TGTGCCAGCAGTGAAGCTCGACAGGGCTTCTCTGGAAACACCATATATTTT. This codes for CASSEARQGFSGNTIYF.